The sequence of this T cell receptor beta chain was determined in a study of blood T cell repertoires in COVID-19. Study as a whole: Sources were T cells, B-cell-depleted T cells, or PBMCs; the material itself was cDNA or gDNA.

The authors' processing: Scientists estimated how many nucleated cells there were by amplifying reference gene primers. TCRdb's copy holds only in-frame clones and misses some; the assay was immunoSEQ multiplex PCR. Clone size and V and J calls were adopted from that table, with D and trimming inferred from the DNA. The sample includes about 51,000 clones, 86% of them seen just once. The CDR3 spans 15 residues. Germline CDR1 and CDR2: SGHRS and YFSETQ. Trimming at V came to 2 bases and at J to 5 bases, leaving 5 bases not matched to a gene. The clonotype comes from a man in his sixties with acute or convalescent COVID-19. The chain joins TRBV5-1 to TRBJ2-1; 9 bases line up with TRBD2. Sequencing input: peripheral blood. The CDR3 DNA follows: TGCGCCAGCAGCTTTACCGGGACTAGCCACAATGAGCAGTTCTTC. Translated, it gives CASSFTGTSHNEQFF.